These T cell receptor beta chains were read from a single sample in a study of T cell changes during pregnancy in multiple sclerosis. Clones were sequenced by immunoSEQ multiplex PCR, and TCRdb holds only the in-frame ones, with some missing. The sample holds tens of thousands of clones, more than 90% seen once. The source material was CD4+ T cells from peripheral blood mononuclear cells, sampled before pregnancy. Receptor source: a female donor with multiple sclerosis, enrolled in a pregnancy study. Each CDR3 is given without its conserved first and last residue.

v_call: TRBV4-1; j_call: TRBJ1-2; cdr3_length: 14; cdr3_aa: ASSQDRGGRVYGYT
v_call: TRBV28; j_call: TRBJ1-2; cdr3_length: 12; cdr3_aa: ASGLPQGNYGYT
v_call: TRBV11-2; j_call: TRBJ2-5; cdr3_length: 13; cdr3_aa: ASSKNRGSQETQY
v_call: TRBV6-1; j_call: TRBJ1-2; cdr3_length: 12; cdr3_aa: ASTNSGGSRGYT
v_call: TRBV5-1; j_call: TRBJ2-2; cdr3_length: 14; cdr3_aa: ASSLGTESNTGELF
v_call: TRBV5-1; j_call: TRBJ1-2; cdr3_length: 14; cdr3_aa: ASSLGFGIANYGYT
v_call: TRBV13; j_call: TRBJ2-3; cdr3_length: 13; cdr3_aa: ASRGTGLVTDTQY
v_call: TRBV7-9; j_call: TRBJ1-3; cdr3_length: 15; cdr3_aa: ASSLDGTSSGGNTIY
v_call: TRBV6-1; j_call: TRBJ1-5; cdr3_length: 12; cdr3_aa: ASRATGGNQPQH
v_call: TRBV15; j_call: TRBJ2-3; cdr3_length: 14; cdr3_aa: ATSRLAGGRTDTQY
v_call: TRBV9; j_call: TRBJ2-1; cdr3_length: 15; cdr3_aa: ASSRGLAGGPRNEQF
v_call: TRBV18; j_call: TRBJ2-1; cdr3_length: 15; cdr3_aa: ASSPSEVLAGGREQF
v_call: TRBV6-6; j_call: TRBJ1-1; cdr3_length: 13; cdr3_aa: ASSPRDSRDTEAF
v_call: TRBV10-3; j_call: TRBJ1-1; cdr3_length: 13; cdr3_aa: AITRLRDMNTEAF
v_call: TRBV6-5; j_call: TRBJ2-3; cdr3_length: 11; cdr3_aa: ASRPRGTDTQY
v_call: TRBV5-1; j_call: TRBJ2-7; cdr3_length: 14; cdr3_aa: ASSSLPGQGIYEQY
v_call: TRBV28; j_call: TRBJ1-5; cdr3_length: 13; cdr3_aa: ASSLRGGTNQPQH
v_call: TRBV9; j_call: TRBJ2-2; cdr3_length: 15; cdr3_aa: ASSRLGAATNTGELF
v_call: TRBV5-1; j_call: TRBJ1-5; cdr3_length: 13; cdr3_aa: ASSSGDGPNQPQH
v_call: TRBV18; j_call: TRBJ2-2; cdr3_length: 11; cdr3_aa: ASSPPGSGELF
v_call: TRBV5-1; j_call: TRBJ2-3; cdr3_length: 14; cdr3_aa: ASSLGSGRASDTQY
v_call: TRBV5-4; j_call: TRBJ2-5; cdr3_length: 10; cdr3_aa: ASSFASETQY
v_call: TRBV28; j_call: TRBJ2-5; cdr3_length: 16; cdr3_aa: ASSPSGISGKYQETQY
v_call: TRBV19; j_call: TRBJ2-3; cdr3_length: 13; cdr3_aa: ASSIRQGRTDTQY
v_call: TRBV9; j_call: TRBJ2-1; cdr3_length: 12; cdr3_aa: ASSVGQALHEQF
v_call: TRBV6-6; j_call: TRBJ1-2; cdr3_length: 11; cdr3_aa: ASTTDRGIGYT
v_call: TRBV2; j_call: TRBJ2-7; cdr3_length: 11; cdr3_aa: ASREGEAGEQY
v_call: TRBV9; j_call: TRBJ2-3; cdr3_length: 13; cdr3_aa: ASSVGLAGPDTQY
v_call: TRBV7-2; j_call: TRBJ1-4; cdr3_length: 12; cdr3_aa: ASSSGGAGEKLF
v_call: TRBV7-8; j_call: TRBJ1-1; cdr3_length: 12; cdr3_aa: ASSFQTGDNEAF
v_call: TRBV27; j_call: TRBJ1-5; cdr3_length: 13; cdr3_aa: ASSYQRGSNQPQH
v_call: TRBV5-8; j_call: TRBJ2-6; cdr3_length: 17; cdr3_aa: ASSLSSGRDPRGANVLT
v_call: TRBV19; j_call: TRBJ2-3; cdr3_length: 14; cdr3_aa: ASSILQSPFQDTQY
v_call: TRBV28; j_call: TRBJ2-1; cdr3_length: 15; cdr3_aa: ASRPPGLAGGYNEQF
v_call: TRBV5-1; j_call: TRBJ1-4; cdr3_length: 14; cdr3_aa: ASSEGQGTTNEKLF
v_call: TRBV30; j_call: TRBJ1-2; cdr3_length: 11; cdr3_aa: AWRKQGEGGYT
v_call: TRBV2; j_call: TRBJ2-2; cdr3_length: 14; cdr3_aa: ASSLSGGAQTGELF
v_call: TRBV9; j_call: TRBJ2-1; cdr3_length: 12; cdr3_aa: ASSVSGQDNEQF
v_call: TRBV5-1; j_call: TRBJ2-7; cdr3_length: 14; cdr3_aa: ASSLASGTVIYEQY
v_call: TRBV6-1; j_call: TRBJ2-5; cdr3_length: 13; cdr3_aa: ASSEIDSLQETQY
v_call: TRBV6-5; j_call: TRBJ2-1; cdr3_length: 10; cdr3_aa: ASWDRPNEQF
v_call: TRBV5-5; j_call: TRBJ2-7; cdr3_length: 12; cdr3_aa: ASSARQGPYEQY
v_call: TRBV7-2; j_call: TRBJ2-1; cdr3_length: 13; cdr3_aa: ASSLGRGPYNEQF
v_call: TRBV5-1; j_call: TRBJ2-7; cdr3_length: 12; cdr3_aa: ASSYGLAGYEQY
v_call: TRBV11-3; j_call: TRBJ2-2; cdr3_length: 12; cdr3_aa: ASSLEPLTGELF
v_call: TRBV30; j_call: TRBJ1-2; cdr3_length: 11; cdr3_aa: AWSVRYIQGYT
v_call: TRBV5-6; j_call: TRBJ2-1; cdr3_length: 13; cdr3_aa: ASSSWDRGYNEQF
v_call: TRBV5-4; j_call: TRBJ2-7; cdr3_length: 11; cdr3_aa: ASSGDRDYEQY
v_call: TRBV6-6; j_call: TRBJ1-2; cdr3_length: 12; cdr3_aa: ASSLTNREHGYT
v_call: TRBV5-6; j_call: TRBJ2-2; cdr3_length: 14; cdr3_aa: ASSRAGDPNTGELF
v_call: TRBV6-5; j_call: TRBJ1-4; cdr3_length: 11; cdr3_aa: ASSDRVVEKLF
v_call: TRBV30; j_call: TRBJ2-7; cdr3_length: 13; cdr3_aa: AWSVRQGAGYEQY
v_call: TRBV7-3; j_call: TRBJ2-3; cdr3_length: 14; cdr3_aa: ASSLGTSGGTDTQY
v_call: TRBV11-2; j_call: TRBJ2-7; cdr3_length: 12; cdr3_aa: ASSLGTSFYEQY
v_call: TRBV11-2; j_call: TRBJ1-2; cdr3_length: 13; cdr3_aa: ASSLVRGVNYGYT